This T cell receptor beta chain was recovered during a study of PD-1 blockade in classical Hodgkin lymphoma. Germline values: CDR1 SGHTA, CDR2 FQGNSA. CDR3 length equals 15 residues. V was shortened by 1 base and J by 7 bases, with 13 bases between the two germline ends. The table came from immunoSEQ multiplex PCR; TCRdb's copy has only in-frame clones and leaves some out. This repertoire shows 45,000 or so clones, more than 70% found once; its top ten account for roughly 9.1%. Autologous stem cell transplantation was followed by relapse in every patient, and brentuximab vedotin exposure varied. The chain links TRBV7-2 to TRBJ2-2; D might be TRBD1 (5 bases). This clonotype was sampled from a human donor with classical Hodgkin lymphoma. The material sequenced was peripheral blood mononuclear cells (PBMCs), taken at baseline. CDR3 sequence: CASSLEPGSGGELFF. The CDR3 DNA is TGTGCCAGCAGCTTAGAGCCAGGGTCGGGCGGGGAGCTGTTTTTT.